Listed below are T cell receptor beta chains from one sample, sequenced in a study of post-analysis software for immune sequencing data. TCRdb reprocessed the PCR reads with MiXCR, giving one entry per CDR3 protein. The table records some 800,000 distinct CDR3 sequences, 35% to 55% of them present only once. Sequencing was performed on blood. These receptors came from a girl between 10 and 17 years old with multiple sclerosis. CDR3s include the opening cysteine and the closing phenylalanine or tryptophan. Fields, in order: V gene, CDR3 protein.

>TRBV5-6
CASSLPPTSALDEQYF
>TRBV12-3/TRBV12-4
CASTPTGRYGYTF
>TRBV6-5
CASRPLEGNYGYTF
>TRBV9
CASSADGVETQYF
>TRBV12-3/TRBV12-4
CASSFLTGDANIQYF
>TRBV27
CASGARAATLHGYTF
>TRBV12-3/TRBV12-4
CASSLAGRDYEQFF
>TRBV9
CASSVGPASATQTYEQYF
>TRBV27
CASSPAVYNEQFF
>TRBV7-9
CASSLGGIGSPLHF
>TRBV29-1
CSVVGASSYNEQFF
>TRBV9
CASSGEGQSGEYTQYF
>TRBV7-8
CASTPFEGTISNQPQHF
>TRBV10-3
CAIRPDTVAHEQYF
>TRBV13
CASSLRGSPSYEQYF
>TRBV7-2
CASSLGASAKSDTQYF
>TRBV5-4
CASTWRSGRAAGELFF
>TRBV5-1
CASSLAQGGYEQYF
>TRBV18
CASSPIAGGETGELFF
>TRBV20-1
CSASNLRLADRPNYEQYF
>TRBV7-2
CASSPGWGSSAEAFF
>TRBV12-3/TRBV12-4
CASSPNGEKLFF
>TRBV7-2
CASSGDNEKLFF
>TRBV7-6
CASSLGNGGQETQYF
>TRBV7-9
CASSARRTSADNEQFF
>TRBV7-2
CASSVEGFVSPLHF
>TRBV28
CASSTSPGLEGSFF
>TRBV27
CASSPGTQNHEQYF
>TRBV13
CASSLGLAGTTNEQFF
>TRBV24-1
CATSDPDRVRPKNIQYF
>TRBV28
CASSLSGLAGEGSYNEQFF
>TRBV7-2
CASTLGGALNTEAFF